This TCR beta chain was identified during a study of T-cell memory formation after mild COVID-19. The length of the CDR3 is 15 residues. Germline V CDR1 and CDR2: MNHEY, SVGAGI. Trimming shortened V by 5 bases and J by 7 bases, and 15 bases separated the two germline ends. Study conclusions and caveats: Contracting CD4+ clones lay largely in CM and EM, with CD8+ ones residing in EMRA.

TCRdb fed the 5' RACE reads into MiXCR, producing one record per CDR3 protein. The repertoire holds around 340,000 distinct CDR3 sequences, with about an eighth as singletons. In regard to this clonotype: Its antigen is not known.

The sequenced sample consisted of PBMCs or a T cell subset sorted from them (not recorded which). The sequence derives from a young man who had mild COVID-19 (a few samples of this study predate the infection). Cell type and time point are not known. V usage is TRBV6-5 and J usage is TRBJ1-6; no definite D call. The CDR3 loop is CASSRTRVHNSPLHF. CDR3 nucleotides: TGTGCCAGCAGTAGGACTAGGGTTCACAATTCACCCCTCCACTTT.